This TCR beta chain was recorded in a study of T cell clonotyping in hematopoietic cell transplantation (dated by TCRdb to the early 2020s). Turning to the overall study: In the study, around 140 blood samples were gathered from 35 consecutive transplant recipients and their related donors. Recruitment of patients was conducted between late 2015 and January 2017, and follow-up was continued until late 2020 or death.

Taken from the germline V gene (reference sequence), the CDR1 and CDR2 loops are LNHDA and SQIVND. V lost 5 bases and J lost 5 bases, and the count of bases not matched to a germline gene is 7. From cysteine to phenylalanine, the CDR3 is 14 amino acids long. The DNA shown is the 42-base CDR3, in frame from base 1. The time point label here, explained by the study, means: 30 days after allo-HCT. Recipient blood was collected about 28 days before transplant and at days 30, 100 and 180 after transplant. Nuclei Lysis Solution was used to extract genomic DNA from fresh or cryopreserved unfractionated peripheral blood mononuclear cells. The immunoSEQ assay, a bias-controlled multiplex PCR using V- and J-specific primers, was used to amplify TCR beta CDR3 regions from genomic DNA. A proprietary barcode and Illumina adapter sequences were added to the CDR3 amplicons in a second PCR step. CDR3 libraries were sequenced on an Illumina MiSeq instrument. The original pipeline was this. Export and quality control were performed with immunoSEQ Analyzer 3.0, and downstream analyses were performed with R Bioconductor and Immunarch. Only productive rearrangements in the normalized downsampled data set were used to calculate repertoire metrics. Pathologically expanded clonotypes were defined as those larger than 5 templates in the normalized cohort. The Inverse Simpson Index was used to measure repertoire diversity. The non-normalized data set was used for CMV-specificity analyses so that all clonotypes could be captured. As stored in TCRdb, this immuneACCESS dataset retains in-frame rearrangements with V and J assigned. A fraction of the clones does not appear; measured against another copy, unresolved V genes explain less than half of the discrepancy, and the remainder lacks a known reason. Clone size and the V and J calls come from that table; the DNA yielded D and trimming. This sample lists almost 5,500 clones; roughly 74% were detected once. Over 9.5% of the sample belongs to the ten largest clones.

Broad study findings and their caveats: Donor and pretransplant recipient Inverse Simpson Index values predicted broader posttransplant TCR repertoire diversity. Sample size was limited, and cells were not sorted, so CD4 and CD8 repertoire contributions could not be separated. Recipient repertoires showed only a small fraction of overlap with donor repertoires, and over 95% appeared de novo at the given depth. Recipient TCR diversity fell after transplant, with pathologically expanded clonotypes rising progressively from day 30 to day 180.

The count of this clone is one. Its cognate antigen has yet to be identified. No base quality information exists; no much larger clone differs at one position. The starting material was peripheral blood mononuclear cells, obtained 30 days after allogeneic stem cell transplant. The chain couples TRBV19 to TRBJ1-2, with 8 central nucleotides matching TRBD1. The TCR was taken from a male patient aged 55 to 70 who had an allogeneic stem cell transplant from an unrelated donor, so the T cells may come from the graft donor. Some clones in this sample may be carry-over from other donors' samples. In nucleotide form, the sequence is TGTGCCAGTAGTGAGACAGGGGTCGGGTATGGCTACACCTTC. Its amino acids are CASSETGVGYGYTF.